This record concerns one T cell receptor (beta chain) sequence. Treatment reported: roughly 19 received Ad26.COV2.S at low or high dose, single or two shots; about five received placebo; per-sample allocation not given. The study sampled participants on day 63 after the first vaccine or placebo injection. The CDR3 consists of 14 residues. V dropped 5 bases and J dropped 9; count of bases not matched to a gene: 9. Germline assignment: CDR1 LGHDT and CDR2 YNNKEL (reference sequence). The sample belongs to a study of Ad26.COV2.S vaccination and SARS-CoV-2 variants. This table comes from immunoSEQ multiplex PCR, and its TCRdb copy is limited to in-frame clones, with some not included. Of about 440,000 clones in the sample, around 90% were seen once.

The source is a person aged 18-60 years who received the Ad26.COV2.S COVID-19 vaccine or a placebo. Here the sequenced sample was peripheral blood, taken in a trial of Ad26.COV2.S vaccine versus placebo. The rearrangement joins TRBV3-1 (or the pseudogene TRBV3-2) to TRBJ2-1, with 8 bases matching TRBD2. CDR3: CASSWASGRGEQFF. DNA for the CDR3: TGTGCCAGCAGCTGGGCGAGCGGGAGAGGTGAGCAGTTCTTC.